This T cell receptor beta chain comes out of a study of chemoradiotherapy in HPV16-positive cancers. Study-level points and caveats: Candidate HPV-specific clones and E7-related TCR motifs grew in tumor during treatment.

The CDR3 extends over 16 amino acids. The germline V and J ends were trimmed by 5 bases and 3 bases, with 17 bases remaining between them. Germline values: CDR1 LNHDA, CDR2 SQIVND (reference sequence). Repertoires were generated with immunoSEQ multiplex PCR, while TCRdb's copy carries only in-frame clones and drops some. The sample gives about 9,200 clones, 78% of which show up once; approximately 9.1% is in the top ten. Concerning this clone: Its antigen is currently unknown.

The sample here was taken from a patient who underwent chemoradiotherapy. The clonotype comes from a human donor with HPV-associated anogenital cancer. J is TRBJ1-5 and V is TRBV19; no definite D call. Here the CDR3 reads CASSAPRQAANQPQHF. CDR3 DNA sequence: TGTGCCAGTAGTGCCCCTCGGCAGGCGGCCAATCAGCCCCAGCATTTT.